These 12 T cell receptor beta chains came from one sample sequenced in a study of blood T cell repertoires in COVID-19. This table comes from immunoSEQ multiplex PCR, and its TCRdb copy is limited to in-frame clones, with some not included. This sample has some 91,000 clones; roughly nine tenths occur once, and the top ten carry 1.7%. The source material was peripheral blood. The receptors come from a man between 60 and 70 years old with acute or convalescent COVID-19.

The chain has TRBV27 and TRBJ2-7; 7 bases match TRBD1. The CDR3 has 13 residues. The germline V gene has CDR1 MNHEY and CDR2 SMNVEV (reference sequence). The J segment lost 5 bases and the V segment lost 5 bases, leaving 6 bases of the junction unmatched. The CDR3: CASSPTGANEQYV. The CDR3 DNA is TGTGCCAGCAGTCCCACAGGGGCGAACGAGCAGTACGTC.

The CDR3 DNA follows: TGTGCCAGCAGCTTGGGACTAGCGGAAGAGACCCAGTACTTC. This translates into CASSLGLAEETQYF. The chain recombines TRBV7-9 with TRBJ2-5; 11 bases line up with TRBD2. The CDR3 extends over 14 amino acids. Trimming at V came to 3 bases and at J to 3 bases, leaving 0 bases not matched to a gene. Germline CDR1 reads SEHNR; CDR2 reads FQNEAQ (reference sequence).

The DNA for the CDR3 is TGTGCCAGCAGCCATTGGCGGACGAGGGTATCGGAGGGCTACACCTTC. Translation: CASSHWRTRVSEGYTF. The chain has TRBV14 and TRBJ1-2, with D hard to call. V lost 3 bases, J lost 8 bases, and 22 bases lay in between. CDR1 is SGHDN and CDR2 is FVKESK in the germline V gene. CDR3 length: 16 amino acids.

This sequence joins TRBV3-1 (or the pseudogene TRBV3-2) and TRBJ1-5, with a possible D match to TRBD1 (5 bases). This CDR3 spans 17 amino acids. Per the germline V gene, CDR1 is LGHDT and CDR2 is YNNKEL (reference sequence). V was clipped by 4 bases and J by 0 bases, with 16 bases between them. The CDR3 DNA reads TGTGCCAGCAGCCTTTACGGGGGGGGAGATAGCAATCAGCCCCAGCATTTT. Encoded protein: CASSLYGGGDSNQPQHF.

V gene TRBV2 combines with J gene TRBJ1-6, with 9 bases lining up with TRBD1. CDR1 is SNHLY and CDR2 is FYNNEI in the germline V gene. The CDR3 extends over 20 amino acids. With 6 bases clipped from V and 1 base from J, the junction kept 16 bases outside the gene matches. CDR3 amino acids: CASSLLGDRVYSSYNSPLHF. CDR3 in DNA: TGTGCCAGCAGCCTTTTGGGGGACAGGGTTTATAGTTCCTATAATTCACCCCTCCACTTT. Together with reference TRBV2 and TRBJ1-6, the CDR3 gives the full variable domain: EPEVTQTPSHQVTQMGQEVILRCVPISNHLYFYWYRQILGQKVEFLVSFYNNEISEKSEIFDDQFSVERPDGSNFTLKIRSTKLEDSAMYFCASSLLGDRVYSSYNSPLHFGNGTRLTVT.

The chain combines TRBV27 with TRBJ1-2, with 12 bases fitting TRBD1. The CDR3 loop spans 15 amino acids. The V gene end was trimmed by 7 bases and the J gene end by 6 bases; junction bases not matched to a gene: 9. The germline V gene has CDR1 MNHEY and CDR2 SMNVEV (reference sequence). CDR3 loop: CASTPTRDRGHGYTF. As DNA, the CDR3 is TGTGCCAGCACTCCTACCCGGGACAGGGGGCATGGCTACACCTTC.

This chain connects TRBV19 to TRBJ1-1, with a tentative D call TRBD1 (5 bases). V was cut by 5 bases and J by 6 bases, with 16 bases left in between. Per the germline V gene, CDR1 is LNHDA and CDR2 is SQIVND (reference sequence). This CDR3 has 14 amino acids. The CDR3 region is CASSLGGGDAEAFF. In nucleotides, the CDR3 is TGTGCCAGTAGTCTGGGGGGAGGTGACGCTGAAGCTTTCTTT.

This rearrangement joins TRBV27 to TRBJ1-2; weak D call: TRBD1 (5 bases). CDR3 length: 15 amino acids. The V gene's germline CDR1 is MNHEY and CDR2 SMNVEV (reference sequence). Trimming shortened V by 4 bases and J by 3 bases, and 15 bases separated the two germline ends. Written as DNA, the CDR3 is TGTGCCAGCAGTTCAATCGCAGGGAATTACTATGGCTACACCTTC. Its protein product is CASSSIAGNYYGYTF.

V is TRBV18 and J is TRBJ1-1, with D tentatively TRBD1 (6 bases). The germline V and J ends were trimmed by 3 bases and 5 bases, with 13 bases remaining between them. The CDR3 runs to 14 residues. Germline CDR1 reads KGHSH; CDR2 reads LQKENI. The CDR3 is CASSPAGVETEAFF. CDR3 nucleotides: TGTGCCAGCTCACCTGCAGGGGTGGAAACTGAAGCTTTCTTT.

This clone was observed once. The chain couples TRBV6-1 to TRBJ1-5; D is unresolved. CDR1 and CDR2 from the germline V gene are MNHNS and SASEGT. The V end lost 3 bases, the J end lost 0 bases, and 15 bases lay between the germline ends. The CDR3 loop spans 17 amino acids. CDR3 region: CASSERPTFLSNQPQHF. CDR3 DNA sequence: TGTGCCAGCAGTGAGAGGCCGACGTTCCTTAGCAATCAGCCCCAGCATTTT.

This chain uses TRBV30 with TRBJ1-5, with D possibly TRBD1 on 6 matching bases. Trimming shortened V by 0 bases and J by 7 bases, and 10 bases separated the two germline ends. Looked up from germline, CDR1 is GTSNPN and CDR2 is SVGIG (reference sequence). This CDR3 spans 13 amino acids. CDR3 residues: CAWSVLRGQPQHF. The DNA for the CDR3 is TGTGCCTGGAGTGTACTTAGGGGGCAGCCCCAGCATTTT.

The chain combines TRBV10-3 with TRBJ1-1; a weak D match, TRBD1 (5 bases). Germline-derived CDR1 and CDR2 are ENHRY and SYGVKD. The CDR3 totals 13 residues. The ends were cut back, 5 bases at V and 3 bases at J, with 10 bases in the middle. CDR3 nucleotide sequence: TGTGCCATCAGTCCGGGGGGGGACACTGAAGCTTTCTTT. Amino acid sequence: CAISPGGDTEAFF.